These T cell receptor beta chains were read from a single sample in a study of beta chain features in type 1 diabetes. TCRdb's table, derived via immunoSEQ multiplex PCR, lists solely in-frame clones and lacks some. The data contain a few hundred thousand clones, about 23% of them singletons. The sequenced material came from naive CD4+ T cells from blood. All receptors come from a woman under 40 with type 1 diabetes. CDR3s include the opening cysteine and the closing phenylalanine or tryptophan. The order of the fields is J gene, clone size, D gene, V gene, CDR3 DNA, CDR3 protein. A D gene is named only where the DNA matches it firmly. Clone size is stated in some rows and not others, as once, few, many or a class when expanded.

TRBJ2-1 . TRBD2 TRBV5-4 TGTGCCAGCAGCTCCAAACTAGCGGGAGGGCAAAATGAGCAGTTCTTC CASSSKLAGGQNEQFF
TRBJ1-2 . . TRBV30 TGTGCCTGGAGTGTAGCAGGGAAAGGCTACACCTTC CAWSVAGKGYTF
TRBJ2-7 . . TRBV12-5 TGTGCTAGTGGTTTGGTCACCTACGAGCAGTACTTC CASGLVTYEQYF
TRBJ2-1 few TRBD1 TRBV7-9 TGTGCCAGCAGCCACAGGGGGCTAGAGCAGTTCTTC CASSHRGLEQFF
TRBJ2-7 few TRBD2 TRBV7-9 TGTGCCAGCAGCGCCGGACTAGCGGAGTTCTACGAGCAGTACTTC CASSAGLAEFYEQYF
TRBJ2-2 . . TRBV7-7 TGTGCTAGCAGCTTATCGACAGGAGCGAACACCGGGGAGCTGTTTTTT CASSLSTGANTGELFF
TRBJ2-3 few . TRBV18 TGTGCCAGCTCACCACGATCGGGAGATACGCAGTATTTT CASSPRSGDTQYF
TRBJ2-7 few . TRBV5-1 TGCGCCAGCAGCAACCGGGACACTTCCTACGAGCAGTACTTC CASSNRDTSYEQYF
TRBJ2-3 . TRBD1 TRBV6-4 TGTGCCGGGTGGGACAGTCGTACAGATACGCAGTATTTT CAGWDSRTDTQYF
TRBJ1-5 few . TRBV6-6 TGTGCCAGCAACCACCCGGGTAATAGCAATCAGCCCCAGCATTTT CASNHPGNSNQPQHF
TRBJ1-2 . . TRBV29-1 TGCAGCACCACCGAAGGCAGGGGCTATGGCTACACCTTC CSTTEGRGYGYTF
TRBJ1-5 few . TRBV12-5 TGTGCTAGTGGTTCTGGCAGCAATCAGCCCCAGCATTTT CASGSGSNQPQHF
TRBJ2-7 . TRBD1 TRBV7-9 TGTGCCAGCAGCGCGAGGACAGGGGGCACTACCATCTACGAGCAGTACTTC CASSARTGGTTIYEQYF
TRBJ1-4 . TRBD1 TRBV9 TGTGCCAGCAGCCAGACAGGGAGTGGTGAAAAACTGTTTTTT CASSQTGSGEKLFF
TRBJ1-2 . . TRBV15 TGTGCCACCAGCAGAGCCAGGGAAGCTAACTATGGCTACACCTTC CATSRAREANYGYTF
TRBJ2-7 few TRBD2 TRBV4-1 TGCGCCAGCAGCCAACTAGCGGGAGGCGTCTACGAGCAGTACTTC CASSQLAGGVYEQYF